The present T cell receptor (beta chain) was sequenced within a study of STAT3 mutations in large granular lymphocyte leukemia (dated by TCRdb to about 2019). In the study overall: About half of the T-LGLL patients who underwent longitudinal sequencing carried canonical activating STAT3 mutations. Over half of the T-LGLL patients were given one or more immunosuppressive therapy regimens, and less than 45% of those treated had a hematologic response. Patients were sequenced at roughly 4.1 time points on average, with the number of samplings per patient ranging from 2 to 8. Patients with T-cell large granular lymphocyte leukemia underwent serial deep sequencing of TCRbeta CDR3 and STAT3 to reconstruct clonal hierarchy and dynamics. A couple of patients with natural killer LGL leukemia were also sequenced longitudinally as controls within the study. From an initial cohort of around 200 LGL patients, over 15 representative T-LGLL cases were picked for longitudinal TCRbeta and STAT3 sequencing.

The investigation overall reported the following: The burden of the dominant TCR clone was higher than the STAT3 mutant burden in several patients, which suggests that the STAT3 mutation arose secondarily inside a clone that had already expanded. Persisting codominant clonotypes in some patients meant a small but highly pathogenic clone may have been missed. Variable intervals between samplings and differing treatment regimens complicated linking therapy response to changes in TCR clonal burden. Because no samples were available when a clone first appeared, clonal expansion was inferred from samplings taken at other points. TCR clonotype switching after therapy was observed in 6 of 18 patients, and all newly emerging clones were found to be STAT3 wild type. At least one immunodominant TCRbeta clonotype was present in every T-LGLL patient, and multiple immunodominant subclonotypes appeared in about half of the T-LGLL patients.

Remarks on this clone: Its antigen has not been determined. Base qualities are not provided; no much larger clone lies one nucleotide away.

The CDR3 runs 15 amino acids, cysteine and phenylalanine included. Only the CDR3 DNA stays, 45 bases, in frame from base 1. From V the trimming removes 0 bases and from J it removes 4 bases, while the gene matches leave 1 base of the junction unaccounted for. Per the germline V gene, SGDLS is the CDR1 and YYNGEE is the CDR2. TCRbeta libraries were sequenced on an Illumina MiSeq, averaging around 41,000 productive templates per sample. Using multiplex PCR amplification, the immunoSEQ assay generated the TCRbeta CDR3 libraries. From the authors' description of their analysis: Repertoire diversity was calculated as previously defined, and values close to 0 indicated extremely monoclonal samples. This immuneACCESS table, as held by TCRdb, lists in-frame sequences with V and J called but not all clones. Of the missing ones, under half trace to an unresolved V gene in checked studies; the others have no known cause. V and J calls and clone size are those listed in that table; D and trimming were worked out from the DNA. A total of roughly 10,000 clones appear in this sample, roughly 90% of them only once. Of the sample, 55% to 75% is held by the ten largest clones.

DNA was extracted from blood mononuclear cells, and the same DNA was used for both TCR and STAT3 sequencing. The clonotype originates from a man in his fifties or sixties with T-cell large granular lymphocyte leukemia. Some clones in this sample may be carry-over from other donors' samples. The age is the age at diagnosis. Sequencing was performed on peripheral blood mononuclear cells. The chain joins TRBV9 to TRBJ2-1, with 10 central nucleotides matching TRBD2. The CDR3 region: CASSVAAGGYNEQFF. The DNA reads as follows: TGTGCCAGCAGCGTAGCAGCGGGAGGGTACAATGAGCAGTTCTTC.